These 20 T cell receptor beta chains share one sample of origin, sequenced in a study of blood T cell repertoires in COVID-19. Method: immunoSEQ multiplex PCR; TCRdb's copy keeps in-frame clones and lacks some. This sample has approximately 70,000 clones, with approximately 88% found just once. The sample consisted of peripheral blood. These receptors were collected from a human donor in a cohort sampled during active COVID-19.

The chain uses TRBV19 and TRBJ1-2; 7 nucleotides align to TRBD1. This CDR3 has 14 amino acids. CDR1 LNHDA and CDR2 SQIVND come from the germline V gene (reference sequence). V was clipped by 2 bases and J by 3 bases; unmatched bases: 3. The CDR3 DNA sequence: TGTGCCAGTAGTATAAGGGGGACAGACTATGGCTACACCTTC. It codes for CASSIRGTDYGYTF.

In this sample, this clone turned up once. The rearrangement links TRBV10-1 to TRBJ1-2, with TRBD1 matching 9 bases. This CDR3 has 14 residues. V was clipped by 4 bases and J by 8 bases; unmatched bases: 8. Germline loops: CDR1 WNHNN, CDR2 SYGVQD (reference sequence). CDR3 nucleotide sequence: TGCGCCAGCAGTGGGGACAGGGAGTTTGGGGGCTACACCTTC. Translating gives CASSGDREFGGYTF.

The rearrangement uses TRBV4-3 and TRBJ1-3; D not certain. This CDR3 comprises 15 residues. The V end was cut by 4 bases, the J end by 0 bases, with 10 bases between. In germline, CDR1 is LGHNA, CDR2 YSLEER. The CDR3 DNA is TGCGCCAGCAGCCTGGAGGAGAGCTCTGGAAACACCATATATTTT. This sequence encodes CASSLEESSGNTIYF.

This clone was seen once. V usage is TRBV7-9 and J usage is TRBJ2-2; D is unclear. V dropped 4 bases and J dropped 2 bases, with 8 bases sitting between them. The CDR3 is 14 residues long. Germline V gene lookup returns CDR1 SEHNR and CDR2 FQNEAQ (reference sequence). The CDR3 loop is CASSSGPNTGELFF. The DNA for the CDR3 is TGTGCCAGCAGCTCGGGTCCCAACACCGGGGAGCTGTTTTTT.

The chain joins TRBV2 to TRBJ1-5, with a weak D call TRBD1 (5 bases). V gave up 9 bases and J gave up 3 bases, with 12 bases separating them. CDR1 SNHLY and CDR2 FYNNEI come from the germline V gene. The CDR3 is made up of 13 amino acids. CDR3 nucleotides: TGTGCCAGTGTACAGGAGATCAATCAGCCCCAGCATTTT. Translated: CASVQEINQPQHF.

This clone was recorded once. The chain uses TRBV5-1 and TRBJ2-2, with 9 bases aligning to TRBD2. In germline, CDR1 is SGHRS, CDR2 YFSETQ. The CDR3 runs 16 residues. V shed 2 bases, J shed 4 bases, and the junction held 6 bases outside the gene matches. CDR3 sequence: CASSLLAGEGTGELFF. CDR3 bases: TGCGCCAGCAGCTTATTAGCGGGAGAGGGCACCGGGGAGCTGTTTTTT.

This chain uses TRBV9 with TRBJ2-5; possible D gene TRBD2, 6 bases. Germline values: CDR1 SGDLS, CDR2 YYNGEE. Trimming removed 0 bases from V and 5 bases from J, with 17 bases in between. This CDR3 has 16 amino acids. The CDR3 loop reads CASSVGASDVGETQYF. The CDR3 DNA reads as TGTGCCAGCAGCGTAGGGGCTAGCGACGTTGGGGAGACCCAGTACTTC.

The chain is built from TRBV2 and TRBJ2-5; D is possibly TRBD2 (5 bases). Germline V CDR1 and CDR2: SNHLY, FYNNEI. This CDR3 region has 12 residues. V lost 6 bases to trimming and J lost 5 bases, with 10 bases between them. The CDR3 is CASSPQRETQYF. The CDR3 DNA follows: TGTGCCAGCAGCCCTCAGCGGGAGACCCAGTACTTC.

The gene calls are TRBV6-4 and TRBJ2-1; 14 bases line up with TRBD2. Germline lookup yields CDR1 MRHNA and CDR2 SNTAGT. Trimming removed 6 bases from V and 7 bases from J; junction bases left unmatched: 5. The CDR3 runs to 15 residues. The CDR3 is CASSRLAGGINEQFF. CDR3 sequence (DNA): TGTGCCAGCAGCAGACTAGCGGGAGGGATAAATGAGCAGTTCTTC.

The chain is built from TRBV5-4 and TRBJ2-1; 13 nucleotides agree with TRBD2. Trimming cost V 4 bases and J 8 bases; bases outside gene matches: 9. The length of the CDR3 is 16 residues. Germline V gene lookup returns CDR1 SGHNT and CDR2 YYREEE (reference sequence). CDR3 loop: CASSLRTSGSEDEQFF. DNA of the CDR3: TGTGCCAGCAGCCTGCGGACTAGCGGGAGTGAGGATGAGCAGTTCTTC.

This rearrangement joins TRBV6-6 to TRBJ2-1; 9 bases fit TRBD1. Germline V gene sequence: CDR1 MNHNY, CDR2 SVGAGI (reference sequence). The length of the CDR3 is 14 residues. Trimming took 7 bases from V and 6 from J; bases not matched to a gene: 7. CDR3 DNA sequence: TGTGCCAGCACCTGGACAGGGGCTATCAATGAGCAGTTCTTC. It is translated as CASTWTGAINEQFF.

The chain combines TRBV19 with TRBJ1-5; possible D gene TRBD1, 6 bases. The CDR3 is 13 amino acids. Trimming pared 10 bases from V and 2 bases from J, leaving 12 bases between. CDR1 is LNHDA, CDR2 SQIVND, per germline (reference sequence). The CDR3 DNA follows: TGTGCCATTGGGAGGGGGGGCAATCAGCCCCAGCATTTT. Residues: CAIGRGGNQPQHF.

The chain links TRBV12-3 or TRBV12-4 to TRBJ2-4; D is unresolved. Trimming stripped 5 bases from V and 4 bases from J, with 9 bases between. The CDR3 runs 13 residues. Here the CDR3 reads CASSIKAKNIQYF. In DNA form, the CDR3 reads TGTGCCAGCAGTATTAAAGCGAAAAACATTCAGTACTTC.

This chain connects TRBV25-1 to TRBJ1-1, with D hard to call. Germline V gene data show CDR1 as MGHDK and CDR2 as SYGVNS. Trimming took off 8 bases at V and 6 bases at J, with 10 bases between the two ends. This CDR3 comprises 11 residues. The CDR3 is CASRMGPEAFF. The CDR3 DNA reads TGTGCCAGCCGCATGGGCCCTGAAGCTTTCTTT.

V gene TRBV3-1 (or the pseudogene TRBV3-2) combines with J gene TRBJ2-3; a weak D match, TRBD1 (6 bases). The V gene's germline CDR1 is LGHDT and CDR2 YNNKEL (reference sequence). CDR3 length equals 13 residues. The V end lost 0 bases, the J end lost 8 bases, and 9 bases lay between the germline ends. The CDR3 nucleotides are TGTGCCAGCAGCCAAGAGTGGGACATTACGCAGTATTTT. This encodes CASSQEWDITQYF.

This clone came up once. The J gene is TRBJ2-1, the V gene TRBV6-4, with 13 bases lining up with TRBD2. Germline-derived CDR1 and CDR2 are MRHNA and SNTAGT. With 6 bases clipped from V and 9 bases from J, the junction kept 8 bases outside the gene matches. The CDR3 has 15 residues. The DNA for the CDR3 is TGTGCCAGCAGCAGGACTAGCGGGGGCCCTGGTGAGCAGTTCTTC. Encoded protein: CASSRTSGGPGEQFF.

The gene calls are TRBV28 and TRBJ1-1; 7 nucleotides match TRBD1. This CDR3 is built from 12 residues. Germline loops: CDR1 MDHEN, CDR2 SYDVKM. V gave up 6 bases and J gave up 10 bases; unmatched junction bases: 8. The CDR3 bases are TGTGCCAGCAGCATTCCAGGGGGGCGAGCTTTCTTT. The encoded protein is CASSIPGGRAFF.

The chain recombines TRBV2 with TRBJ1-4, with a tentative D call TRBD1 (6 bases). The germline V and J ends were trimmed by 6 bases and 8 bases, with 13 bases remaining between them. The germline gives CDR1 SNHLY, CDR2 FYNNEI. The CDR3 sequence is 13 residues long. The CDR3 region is CASRDPDSEKLFF. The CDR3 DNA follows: TGTGCCAGCAGGGACCCGGACAGCGAAAAACTGTTTTTT.

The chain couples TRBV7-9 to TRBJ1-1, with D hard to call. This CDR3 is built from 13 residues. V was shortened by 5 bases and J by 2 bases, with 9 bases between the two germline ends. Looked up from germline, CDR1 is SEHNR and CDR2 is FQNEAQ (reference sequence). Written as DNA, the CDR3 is TGTGCCAGCAGCCAGAGGGCTAACACTGAAGCTTTCTTT. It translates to CASSQRANTEAFF.

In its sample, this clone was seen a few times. The CDR3, as DNA: TGTGCCAGCAGTTCCTACCTGGGACTAGGACCCATGATGGATACGCAGTATTTT. The encoded protein is CASSSYLGLGPMMDTQYF. V gene TRBV6-2 or TRBV6-3 combines with J gene TRBJ2-3, with 8 bases identical to TRBD2. Germline trimming cut 4 bases from V and 6 bases from J; bases unmatched to any gene: 18. This CDR3 is built from 18 residues. CDR1 MNHEY and CDR2 SVGEGT come from the germline V gene.